The T cell receptor (beta chain) described here comes from a study of CD8 T cells in ankylosing spondylitis. Findings and limits, study-wide: The study identified a TCR beta motif of about eight highly homologous variants that appeared characteristic of ankylosing spondylitis blood. In reactive arthritis synovial fluid and blood, some motif variants had been reported before.

As the method for making TCR beta libraries, quantitative 5'-RACE with molecular barcodes was used. TCRdb analysed the 5' RACE reads with MiXCR anew, one entry per CDR3 protein. The top ten clones hold 0.95% to 1.4% of a sample with approximately 350,000 distinct CDR3 sequences, around 15% of them seen once. CDR1 is MNHNY, CDR2 SVGAGI, per germline (reference sequence). The CDR3 has 13 residues. Trimming at V came to 8 bases and at J to 6 bases, leaving 7 bases not matched to a gene. In regard to this clonotype: The antigen remains unidentified.

This receptor was obtained from a male donor with ankylosing spondylitis or in good health (not recorded which). The sample consisted of blood, either unsorted or a sorted T cell fraction (not recorded which). The chain uses TRBV6-6 and TRBJ2-3; 8 nucleotides match TRBD2. The CDR3 here is CASVSGGGDTQYF. The CDR3 coding sequence is TGTGCCAGCGTCTCCGGCGGGGGGGATACGCAGTATTTT.